Listed here are 20 T cell receptor beta chains from one sample, sequenced in a study of cytomegalovirus exposure and HLA in healthy donors. The PCR was carried out with 60 Vbeta primers and 13 Jbeta primers. Generated by immunoSEQ multiplex PCR, the TCRdb table keeps only in-frame clones and is missing some. The profile shows about 280,000 clones, roughly 90% of them singletons. The material sequenced was PBMCs. Receptors were obtained from a woman between 18 and 29 years old in good health and CMV-seronegative.

This rearrangement joins TRBV5-1 to TRBJ2-7; D not resolved. CDR3 length: 17 residues. Trimming removed 1 base from V and 0 bases from J, with 17 bases in between. The germline V gene encodes CDR1 SGHRS and CDR2 YFSETQ. The CDR3 sequence is CASSLRNGQTRSYEQYF. CDR3 coding DNA: TGCGCCAGCAGCTTGCGTAATGGGCAGACCCGCTCCTACGAGCAGTACTTC.

V usage is TRBV18 and J usage is TRBJ2-7; 10 bases fit TRBD2. V was clipped by 0 bases and J by 6 bases; unmatched bases: 5. The CDR3 runs to 15 residues. CDR1 KGHSH and CDR2 LQKENI come from the germline V gene. The CDR3 DNA reads as TGTGCCAGCTCACCACCAGGGTTAGCGGGGGGCGAGCAGTACTTC. Translating gives CASSPPGLAGGEQYF.

The chain uses TRBV29-1 and TRBJ1-2, with TRBD1 as a possible D gene (6 bases). Trimming left V 3 bases short and J 7 bases short, with 15 bases between. This CDR3 spans 13 amino acids. Germline V CDR1 and CDR2: SQVTM, ANQGSEA. CDR3 amino acids: CSVERQGRGGYTF. In nucleotides, the CDR3 is TGCAGCGTTGAGCGGCAGGGGCGAGGTGGCTACACCTTC.

V usage is TRBV29-1 and J usage is TRBJ1-2; possible D gene TRBD1, 6 bases. This CDR3 region has 13 residues. CDR1 and CDR2 (germline): SQVTM, ANQGSEA. With 5 bases removed from V and 8 bases from J, the gap between germline ends came to 18 bases. In nucleotides, the CDR3 is TGCAGCGTTAACAGGGAATTGGAGTCCGGCTACACCTTC. This encodes CSVNRELESGYTF. Based on the CDR3 plus reference TRBV29-1 and TRBJ1-2, the full variable domain is SAVISQKPSRDICQRGTSLTIQCQVDSQVTMMFWYRQQPGQSLTLIATANQGSEATYESGFVIDKFPISRPNLTFSTLTVSNMSPEDSSIYLCSVNRELESGYTFGSGTRLTVV.

CDR3 in amino acids: CASRVQGWNEQFF. Here the CDR3 DNA reads TGTGCCAGCAGGGTACAGGGGTGGAATGAGCAGTTCTTC. V usage is TRBV6-1 and J usage is TRBJ2-1; 7 positions match TRBD1. CDR1 is MNHNS and CDR2 is SASEGT in the germline V gene. The CDR3 totals 13 residues. V dropped 6 bases and J dropped 7; count of bases not matched to a gene: 6.

V is TRBV29-1 and J is TRBJ1-1; the D is unclear. CDR1 and CDR2 (germline): SQVTM, ANQGSEA. The CDR3 is 13 residues long. V was trimmed by 6 bases and J by 0 bases, leaving 11 bases between them. DNA of the CDR3: TGCAGCGTCGGTACAGTCATGAACACTGAAGCTTTCTTT. This gives the protein CSVGTVMNTEAFF. Together with reference TRBV29-1 and TRBJ1-1, the CDR3 gives the full variable domain: SAVISQKPSRDICQRGTSLTIQCQVDSQVTMMFWYRQQPGQSLTLIATANQGSEATYESGFVIDKFPISRPNLTFSTLTVSNMSPEDSSIYLCSVGTVMNTEAFFGQGTRLTVV.

The chain links TRBV6-1 to TRBJ2-7; 7 nucleotides align to TRBD1. V gave up 7 bases and J gave up 3 bases; unmatched junction bases: 6. Germline lookup yields CDR1 MNHNS and CDR2 SASEGT. This CDR3 comprises 13 residues. This chain's CDR3 is CASMAGGYYEQYF. The CDR3 coding sequence is TGTGCCAGCATGGCAGGGGGTTACTACGAGCAGTACTTC.

The V call is TRBV7-9, the J call TRBJ2-7; 10 bases agree with TRBD2. This CDR3 has 16 residues. CDR1 is SEHNR and CDR2 is FQNEAQ in the germline V gene (reference sequence). Trimming at V came to 5 bases and at J to 0 bases, leaving 7 bases not matched to a gene. The CDR3 DNA reads as TGTGCCAGCAGCGCAACTAGCGGGGCATCCTCCTACGAGCAGTACTTC. Amino acid sequence: CASSATSGASSYEQYF.

J is TRBJ2-3 and V is TRBV13, with TRBD1 identical over 8 bases. The CDR3 spans 16 residues. Unmatched junction bases numbered 12, after V lost 5 bases and J lost 5 bases. From germline, CDR1 is PRHDT and CDR2 FYEKMQ (reference sequence). CDR3 in DNA: TGTGCCAGCAGCCCCAGACAGGGGAAGACTGGAGATACGCAGTATTTT. This translates into CASSPRQGKTGDTQYF.

This clone was observed a single time. The chain combines TRBV9 with TRBJ2-3; TRBD2 aligns across 8 bases. The CDR3 runs 18 residues. The V gene end was trimmed by 0 bases and the J gene end by 6 bases; junction bases not matched to a gene: 15. The germline V gene encodes CDR1 SGDLS and CDR2 YYNGEE. The chain's CDR3 is CASSVDVGGLAGPDTQYF. CDR3 sequence (DNA): TGTGCCAGCAGCGTAGACGTAGGGGGGCTAGCGGGTCCGGATACGCAGTATTTT.

The rearrangement joins TRBV6-1 to TRBJ2-6; 8 positions agree with TRBD1. The J segment lost 2 bases and the V segment lost 3 bases, leaving 0 bases of the junction unmatched. CDR1 is MNHNS and CDR2 is SASEGT in the germline V gene. The CDR3 is made up of 15 amino acids. The CDR3 coding sequence is TGTGCCAGCAGTGACAGGGGGCCTGGGGCCAACGTCCTGACTTTC. Translating gives CASSDRGPGANVLTF.

The gene calls are TRBV6-5 and TRBJ1-4; no definite D call. Per the germline V gene, CDR1 is MNHEY and CDR2 is SVGAGI. The ends were cut back, 4 bases at V and 5 bases at J, with 11 bases in the middle. This CDR3 spans 14 amino acids. CDR3 in amino acids: CASSLAPSNEKLFF. CDR3 bases: TGTGCCAGCAGTTTGGCTCCGTCCAATGAAAAACTGTTTTTT.

This chain links TRBV6-5 with TRBJ2-2; 9 nucleotides align to TRBD1. Germline CDR1 and CDR2: MNHEY and SVGAGI. CDR3 length: 14 amino acids. After removal of 9 bases from V and 1 base from J, the junction contained 3 bases not matched to a gene. CDR3 protein: CASRQGGNTGELFF. CDR3 coding DNA: TGTGCCAGTAGACAGGGGGGGAACACCGGGGAGCTGTTTTTT.

This chain uses TRBV5-4 with TRBJ1-2, with 10 bases that match TRBD1. Germline V gene sequence: CDR1 SGHNT, CDR2 YYREEE (reference sequence). V shed 3 bases and J 7 bases; nucleotides not matched to a gene: 12. This CDR3 is 16 amino acids long. CDR3 nucleotide sequence: TGTGCCAGCAGCTGGGGATGGGACAGGGGATATAGTGGCTACACCTTC. This encodes CASSWGWDRGYSGYTF. Using reference TRBV5-4 and TRBJ1-2 for the parts outside the CDR3, the full variable domain is ETGVTQSPTHLIKTRGQQVTLRCSSQSGHNTVSWYQQALGQGPQFIFQYYREEENGRGNFPPRFSGLQFPNYSSELNVNALELDDSALYLCASSWGWDRGYSGYTFGSGTRLTVV.

The gene calls are TRBV29-1 and TRBJ2-2; 15 bases match TRBD2. Losses at the gene ends were 6 bases for V and 6 bases for J; bases not matched to a gene: 5. CDR1 is SQVTM, CDR2 ANQGSEA, per germline. This CDR3 is 15 amino acids long. The CDR3 protein is CSVGLAGGVAGELFF. DNA for the CDR3: TGCAGCGTGGGACTAGCGGGGGGAGTGGCCGGGGAGCTGTTTTTT.

V gene TRBV5-8 combines with J gene TRBJ1-2; D unresolved. The V and J ends lost 0 bases and 5 bases respectively, with 8 bases between them. CDR1 is SGHTS, CDR2 YDEGEE, per germline. This CDR3 is built from 13 residues. Here the CDR3 DNA reads TGTGCCAGCAGCTTGGGGGAGGGATATGGCTACACCTTC. It specifies CASSLGEGYGYTF.

The chain's CDR3 is CASTVRGQGNQPQHF. The CDR3 DNA reads TGTGCCAGCACCGTGCGGGGACAGGGGAATCAGCCCCAGCATTTT. This chain connects TRBV5-6 to TRBJ1-5, with 10 bases matching TRBD1. The germline V gene encodes CDR1 SGHDT and CDR2 YYEEEE. The CDR3 runs 15 residues. The junction had 7 bases not matched to a gene; V was cut back by 6 bases and J by 4 bases.

This chain connects TRBV6-5 to TRBJ2-5; 9 bases fit TRBD1. The germline V gene encodes CDR1 MNHEY and CDR2 SVGAGI. V lost 6 bases, J lost 11 bases, and 13 bases stayed unmatched. The CDR3 runs to 14 residues. CDR3 residues: CASSDSGQGWEQYF. In DNA form, the CDR3 reads TGTGCCAGCAGCGACTCGGGACAGGGATGGGAGCAGTACTTC.

This clone was recorded only once. This chain connects TRBV7-9 to TRBJ2-7; TRBD2 might be the D (6 bases). Trimming left V 5 bases short and J 7 bases short, with 9 bases between. CDR3 length equals 11 residues. Germline V gene sequence: CDR1 SEHNR, CDR2 FQNEAQ (reference sequence). The CDR3 DNA sequence: TGTGCCAGCAGCCGGGGGTGGGAGCAGTACTTC. It specifies CASSRGWEQYF.

This chain joins TRBV2 and TRBJ2-2; perhaps TRBD1 as D (6 bases). The CDR3 consists of 15 residues. Germline CDR1 and CDR2: SNHLY and FYNNEI. V was shortened by 4 bases and J by 4 bases, with 13 bases between the two germline ends. The CDR3 here is CASSAFQGSTGELFF. The CDR3 bases are TGTGCCAGCAGTGCATTTCAGGGGAGCACCGGGGAGCTGTTTTTT. Drawing the rest from reference TRBV2 and TRBJ2-2, the complete variable domain is EPEVTQTPSHQVTQMGQEVILRCVPISNHLYFYWYRQILGQKVEFLVSFYNNEISEKSEIFDDQFSVERPDGSNFTLKIRSTKLEDSAMYFCASSAFQGSTGELFFGEGSRLTVL.